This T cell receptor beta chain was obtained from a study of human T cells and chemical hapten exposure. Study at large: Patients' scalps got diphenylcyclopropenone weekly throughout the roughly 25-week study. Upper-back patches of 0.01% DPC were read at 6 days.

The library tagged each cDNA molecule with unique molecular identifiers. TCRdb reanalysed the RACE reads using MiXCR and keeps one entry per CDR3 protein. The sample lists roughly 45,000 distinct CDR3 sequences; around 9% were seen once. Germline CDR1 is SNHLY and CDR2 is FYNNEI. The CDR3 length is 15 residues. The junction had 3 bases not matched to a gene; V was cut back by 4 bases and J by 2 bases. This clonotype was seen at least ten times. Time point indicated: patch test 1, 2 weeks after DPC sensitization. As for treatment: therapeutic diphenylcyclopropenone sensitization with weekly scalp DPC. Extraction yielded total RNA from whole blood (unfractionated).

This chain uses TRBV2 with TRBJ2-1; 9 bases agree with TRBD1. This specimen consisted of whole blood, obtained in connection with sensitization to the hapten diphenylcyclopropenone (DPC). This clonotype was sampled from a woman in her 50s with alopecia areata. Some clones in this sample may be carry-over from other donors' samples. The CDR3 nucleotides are TGTGCCAGCAGTGGGGGGACAGGGCCCTACAATGAGCAGTTCTTC. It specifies CASSGGTGPYNEQFF.